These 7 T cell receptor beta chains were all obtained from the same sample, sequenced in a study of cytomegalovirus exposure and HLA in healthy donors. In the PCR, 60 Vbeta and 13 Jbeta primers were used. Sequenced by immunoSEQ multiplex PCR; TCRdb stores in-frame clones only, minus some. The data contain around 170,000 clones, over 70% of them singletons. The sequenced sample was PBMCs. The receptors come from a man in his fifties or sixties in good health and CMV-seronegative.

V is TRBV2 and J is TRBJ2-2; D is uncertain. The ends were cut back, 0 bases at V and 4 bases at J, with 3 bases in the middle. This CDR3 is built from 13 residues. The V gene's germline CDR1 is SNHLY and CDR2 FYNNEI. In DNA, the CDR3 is TGTGCCAGCAGTGAAGCGCGCACCGGGGAGCTGTTTTTT. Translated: CASSEARTGELFF.

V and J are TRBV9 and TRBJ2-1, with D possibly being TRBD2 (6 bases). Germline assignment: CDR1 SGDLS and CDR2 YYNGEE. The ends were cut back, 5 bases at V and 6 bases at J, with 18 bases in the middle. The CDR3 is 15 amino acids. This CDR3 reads CASSRAAGRGNEQFF. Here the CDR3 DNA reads TGTGCCAGCAGTCGGGCGGCGGGAAGAGGCAATGAGCAGTTCTTC. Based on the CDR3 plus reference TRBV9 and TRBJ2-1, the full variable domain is DSGVTQTPKHLITATGQRVTLRCSPRSGDLSVYWYQQSLDQGLQFLIQYYNGEERAKGNILERFSAQQFPDLHSELNLSSLELGDSALYFCASSRAAGRGNEQFFGPGTRLTVL.

The CDR3 protein is CASREYYTDTQYF. In DNA form, the CDR3 reads TGTGCCAGCAGGGAGTACTACACAGATACGCAGTATTTT. The chain joins TRBV7-9 to TRBJ2-3; D is undetermined. V shed 6 bases and J shed 2 bases, with 9 bases lying between them. From germline, CDR1 is SEHNR and CDR2 FQNEAQ (reference sequence). The CDR3 is made up of 13 amino acids.

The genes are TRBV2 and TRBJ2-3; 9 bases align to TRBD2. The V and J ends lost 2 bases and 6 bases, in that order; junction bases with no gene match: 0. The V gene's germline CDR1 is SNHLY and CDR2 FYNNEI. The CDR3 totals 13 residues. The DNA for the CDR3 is TGTGCCAGCAGTGAACTAGCGGGGGATACGCAGTATTTT. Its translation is CASSELAGDTQYF.

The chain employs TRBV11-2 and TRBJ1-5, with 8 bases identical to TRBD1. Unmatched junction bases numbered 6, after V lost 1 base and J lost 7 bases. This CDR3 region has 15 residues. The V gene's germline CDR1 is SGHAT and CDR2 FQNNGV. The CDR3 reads CASSLGQGYGQPQHF. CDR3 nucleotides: TGTGCCAGCAGCTTAGGACAGGGGTATGGACAGCCCCAGCATTTT. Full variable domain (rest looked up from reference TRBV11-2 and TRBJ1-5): EAGVAQSPRYKIIEKRQSVAFWCNPISGHATLYWYQQILGQGPKLLIQFQNNGVVDDSQLPKDRFSAERLKGVDSTLKIQPAKLEDSAVYLCASSLGQGYGQPQHFGDGTRLSIL.

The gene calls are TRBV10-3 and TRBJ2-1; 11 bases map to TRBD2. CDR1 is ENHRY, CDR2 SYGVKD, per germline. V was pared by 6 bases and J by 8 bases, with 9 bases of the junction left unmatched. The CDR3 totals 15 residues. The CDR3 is CAIRKTSGVSDEQFF. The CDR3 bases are TGTGCCATCAGGAAGACTAGCGGGGTTTCGGATGAGCAGTTCTTC.

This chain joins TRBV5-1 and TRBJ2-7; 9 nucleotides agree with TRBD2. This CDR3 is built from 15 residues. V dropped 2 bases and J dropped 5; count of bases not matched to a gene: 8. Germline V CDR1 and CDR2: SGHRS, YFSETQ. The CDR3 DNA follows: TGCGCCAGCAGCTTAACCGGGACTAGCCAGGACGAGCAGTACTTC. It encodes CASSLTGTSQDEQYF.